The 8 T cell receptor beta chains listed next were all sequenced from one sample in a study of graft-versus-host responses after intestinal transplantation (dated by TCRdb to 2020 to 2022). Antigen specificity for these receptors is unknown. Library prep was done by the immunoSEQ multiplex PCR assay. The table comes from immuneACCESS by way of TCRdb, which keeps in-frame sequences with V and J called. Part of the clones is missing from these tables; in studies checked, under half for an unresolved V gene and the rest for unknown reasons. Recorded for this sample are 40,000 to 45,000 clones; 85% to 95% of them occurred a single time. Almost 0.55% of the sample is in the top ten clones. Reading the label with the study, this specimen's time point is: cells obtained before transplantation from donor or recipient. The sequencing used unstimulated CD8+ T cells sorted from spleen or lymph node cells, collected before transplant. These receptors were collected from a human donor who was the organ donor for an intestinal transplant.

This chain links TRBV4-1 with TRBJ1-2; 9 nucleotides align to TRBD1. V lost 2 bases, J lost 2 bases, and 3 bases stayed unmatched. The CDR3 length is 15 residues. In germline, CDR1 is MGHRA, CDR2 YSYEKL. The CDR3 region has the DNA TGCGCCAGCAGCCAAAACAGGGGGCTCAACTATGGCTACACCTTC. Its translation: CASSQNRGLNYGYTF.

This clone was observed a single time. This chain joins TRBV10-3 and TRBJ1-2; possibly TRBD1 for D (5 bases). The CDR3 length is 14 residues. Trimming took 2 bases from V and 4 from J, leaving 11 bases between them. CDR1 and CDR2 (germline): ENHRY, SYGVKD. CDR3 coding DNA: TGTGCCATCAGTGAGGGGGGACTCTTCTATGGCTACACCTTC. This gives the protein CAISEGGLFYGYTF.

V is TRBV6-5 and J is TRBJ1-1, with D tentatively TRBD1 (5 bases). This CDR3 is built from 14 residues. V was shortened by 4 bases and J by 1 base, with 10 bases between the two germline ends. Germline-derived CDR1 and CDR2 are MNHEY and SVGAGI. The CDR3 loop is CASSSTTENTEAFF. CDR3 in DNA: TGTGCCAGCAGTTCCACGACAGAGAACACTGAAGCTTTCTTT.

The chain joins TRBV18 to TRBJ2-3, with D possibly being TRBD1 or TRBD2 (6 bases each). Germline V lookup: CDR1 KGHSH, CDR2 LQKENI. V was pared by 3 bases and J by 7 bases, with 11 bases between. CDR3 length: 13 residues. The CDR3 sequence is CASSPRGGNTQYF. In DNA, the CDR3 is TGTGCCAGCTCACCCAGGGGAGGAAATACGCAGTATTTT.

V usage is TRBV19 and J usage is TRBJ1-5; 7 bases map to TRBD1. From germline, CDR1 is LNHDA and CDR2 SQIVND (reference sequence). V was pared by 5 bases and J by 1 base, with 14 bases of the junction left unmatched. CDR3 length equals 18 residues. The CDR3 sequence: CASSLIQGVYPSNQPQHF. Here the CDR3 DNA reads TGTGCCAGTAGTCTAATCCAGGGGGTCTATCCGAGCAATCAGCCCCAGCATTTT.

The rearrangement uses TRBV7-9 and TRBJ1-4; D gene ambiguous. V was trimmed by 2 bases and J by 0 bases, leaving 19 bases between them. The CDR3 loop spans 19 amino acids. CDR1 and CDR2 from the germline V gene are SEHNR and FQNEAQ (reference sequence). The CDR3 region is CASSLRVVTLNATNEKLFF. CDR3 DNA: TGTGCCAGCAGCTTACGGGTAGTCACCCTCAATGCAACTAATGAAAAACTGTTTTTT.

This clone has just one count. This sequence joins TRBV5-6 and TRBJ2-7; the D is unclear. Germline CDR1 is SGHDT and CDR2 is YYEEEE. This CDR3 region has 12 residues. V was cut by 0 bases and J by 5 bases, with 6 bases left in between. The CDR3 DNA is TGTGCCAGCAGCTTGGAATCCAACGAGCAGTACTTC. It is translated as CASSLESNEQYF.

V usage is TRBV15 and J usage is TRBJ1-5; no firm D call. This CDR3 comprises 15 residues. Germline CDR1 reads LNHNV; CDR2 reads YYDKDF (reference sequence). V lost 2 bases to trimming and J lost 1 base, with 9 bases between them. CDR3 loop: CATSRLKESNQPQHF. CDR3 DNA sequence: TGTGCCACCAGCAGACTCAAGGAGAGCAATCAGCCCCAGCATTTT.